This is a list of T cell receptor beta chains from one sample in a study of blood T cells in healthy people across ages. Using its own MiXCR run on the 5' RACE reads, TCRdb lists one record per CDR3 protein. The sample holds 750,000 to 950,000 distinct CDR3 sequences, just under 30% seen once. The sample was also reused in another study, on T cells of mothers and their children.

Input material: blood. The receptors were sampled from a woman in her thirties or forties in good health. The CDR3 runs from the conserved cysteine through the conserved F or W. The D gene is left open where the match is weak. Size values are once, few and many counts, or a class for expanded clones, and some rows have none.

J: TRBJ2-5; D: -; size: -; V: TRBV7-2; DNA: TGTGCCAGCAGCTCAGGGGCGGAGACCCAGTACTTC; CDR3: CASSSGAETQYF
J: TRBJ1-2; D: -; size: many; V: TRBV30; DNA: TGTGCCTGGGCACGGATTAACTATGGCTACACCTTC; CDR3: CAWARINYGYTF
J: TRBJ1-2; D: -; size: few; V: TRBV5-1; DNA: TGCGCCAGCAGCTTGCACCGCGACTCATTCAACTATGGCTACACCTTC; CDR3: CASSLHRDSFNYGYTF
J: TRBJ2-1; D: TRBD1; size: few; V: TRBV3-1; DNA: TGTGCCAGCAGCCAAGAAGGGACAGGGGAGGTTGAGCAGTTCTTC; CDR3: CASSQEGTGEVEQFF
J: TRBJ2-1; D: TRBD2; size: few; V: TRBV5-1; DNA: TGCGCCAGCAGCTCGGAGCCTAGCGGACTGTACAATGAGCAGTTCTTC; CDR3: CASSSEPSGLYNEQFF
J: TRBJ2-1; D: -; size: many; V: TRBV12-3/TRBV12-4; DNA: TGTGCCAGCAGTACCCCGTACGCTGAGCAGTTCTTC; CDR3: CASSTPYAEQFF
J: TRBJ1-6; D: TRBD1; size: -; V: TRBV7-2; DNA: TGTGCCAGCAGCTCGACAGGGGCCCGCTCACCCCTCCACTTT; CDR3: CASSSTGARSPLHF
J: TRBJ2-1; D: -; size: -; V: TRBV6-6; DNA: TGTGCCAGCAGCTTCGGACTATACTCCTACAATGAGCAGTTCTTC; CDR3: CASSFGLYSYNEQFF
J: TRBJ2-1; D: -; size: many; V: TRBV7-6; DNA: TGTGCCAGCAGCGGGAGACTAGGGGGGAGCTCCTACAATGAGCAGTTCTTC; CDR3: CASSGRLGGSSYNEQFF
J: TRBJ1-2; D: -; size: few; V: TRBV30; DNA: TGTGCCTGGAGTGCCGTACAGGGACGCGGCCACACCTTC; CDR3: CAWSAVQGRGHTF
J: TRBJ2-3; D: -; size: -; V: TRBV5-6; DNA: TGTGCCAGCCCGAGGGGGAGGGGTACCCCAGATACGCAGTATTTT; CDR3: CASPRGRGTPDTQYF
J: TRBJ2-2; D: TRBD1; size: -; V: TRBV19; DNA: TGTGCCAGTAAGACTGGACAGGGTCGCACCGGGGAGCTGTTTTTT; CDR3: CASKTGQGRTGELFF
J: TRBJ1-2; D: -; size: few; V: TRBV5-1; DNA: TGCGCCAGCAGCTTGGCCCAGGGGAGAGAAGGCTACACCTTC; CDR3: CASSLAQGREGYTF
J: TRBJ2-4; D: -; size: -; V: TRBV29-1; DNA: TGCAGCGTTGAAGGCATGGAAGGGAACGAGCGGTACTTC; CDR3: CSVEGMEGNERYF
J: TRBJ2-4; D: -; size: -; V: TRBV2; DNA: TGTGCCAGCAGTGATGCAGGGGGAGGAAACATTCAGTACTTC; CDR3: CASSDAGGGNIQYF
J: TRBJ2-7; D: TRBD1; size: -; V: TRBV30; DNA: TGTGCCTGGAGTTGGGACAGTTCCTACGAGCAGTACTTC; CDR3: CAWSWDSSYEQYF
J: TRBJ2-7; D: -; size: -; V: TRBV28; DNA: TGTGCCAACAGTCCACGACCCTACGAGCAGTACTTC; CDR3: CANSPRPYEQYF
J: TRBJ2-7; D: -; size: -; V: TRBV7-2; DNA: TGTGCCAGCAGCTTAAGGGATGAGAGGAACTACGAGCAGTACTTC; CDR3: CASSLRDERNYEQYF
J: TRBJ2-5; D: TRBD1; size: few; V: TRBV12-3/TRBV12-4; DNA: TGTGCCAGCAGTTACGGGACAGGGACCCAAGAGACCCAGTACTTC; CDR3: CASSYGTGTQETQYF
J: TRBJ1-4; D: TRBD1; size: -; V: TRBV7-8; DNA: TGTGCCAGCAGCCGCCGGACAGGGGGAAATGACAAACGGTTTTTT; CDR3: CASSRRTGGNDKRFF
J: TRBJ2-1; D: -; size: many; V: TRBV20-1; DNA: TGCAGTGCTAATAAGAACGGGGTTGTAAGAGTCAATGAGCAGTTCTTC; CDR3: CSANKNGVVRVNEQFF
J: TRBJ1-1; D: -; size: few; V: TRBV11-2; DNA: TGTGCCAGCAGCACCTCCGGTGAAGCTTTCTTT; CDR3: CASSTSGEAFF
J: TRBJ2-1; D: -; size: -; V: TRBV15; DNA: TGTGCCACCAGCAGAGATAACGGGGGAGGAGTGCAGTTCTTC; CDR3: CATSRDNGGGVQFF
J: TRBJ2-4; D: -; size: many; V: TRBV29-1; DNA: TGCAGCGTAGTGGACGTCCCGGTGAACATTCAGTACTTC; CDR3: CSVVDVPVNIQYF
J: TRBJ2-3; D: -; size: many; V: TRBV5-1; DNA: TGCGCCAGCAGCTTGGAGGGGGATACGCAGTATTTT; CDR3: CASSLEGDTQYF
J: TRBJ1-5; D: -; size: many; V: TRBV20-1; DNA: TGCAGTGCGGAACCGGGAAGGTCGGGCAATCAGCCCCAGCATTTT; CDR3: CSAEPGRSGNQPQHF
J: TRBJ1-1; D: -; size: -; V: TRBV30; DNA: TGTGCCTGGGACCGGAAGAACACTGAAGCTTTCTTT; CDR3: CAWDRKNTEAFF